The 25 T cell receptor beta chains below come from one sample, sequenced in a study of identical twins. TCRdb independently ran MiXCR on the 5' RACE reads; one entry per CDR3 protein. The top ten hold more than 1.5% of the sample, which has 200,000 to 250,000 distinct CDR3 sequences, 7.5% seen once. The data also belong to a second study, concerning yellow fever vaccine responses in identical twins.

Sequencing was carried out using memory (CD45RO+) T cells sorted from blood. The receptors stem from a young woman in good health.

The table lists this clonotype with many counts. This chain connects TRBV7-2 to TRBJ1-2, with 7 positions matching TRBD1. V dropped 5 bases and J dropped 4; count of bases not matched to a gene: 10. The germline V gene encodes CDR1 SGHTA and CDR2 FQGNSA. The CDR3 has 15 amino acids. CDR3 DNA: TGTGCCAGCAGCCCCAGCCGACAGGGTTTCTATGGCTACACCTTC. It is translated as CASSPSRQGFYGYTF.

The sample holds many counts of this clonotype. The chain links TRBV5-1 to TRBJ1-6, with D maybe TRBD1 (6 bases). The germline V and J ends were trimmed by 6 bases and 7 bases, with 14 bases remaining between them. This CDR3 has 14 residues. Per germline, CDR1 SGHRS and CDR2 YFSETQ. CDR3 sequence (DNA): TGCGCCAGCACAAAGGAGGGGGGGAATTCACCCCTCCACTTT. Its protein product is CASTKEGGNSPLHF.

This clonotype occurred many times. This chain's CDR3 is CASSYSVSPGELFF. The DNA of the CDR3 is TGTGCCAGCAGTTACTCCGTGTCTCCCGGGGAGCTGTTTTTT. V gene TRBV6-5 combines with J gene TRBJ2-2; D remains unclear. V dropped 0 bases and J dropped 6 bases, with 8 bases sitting between them. Germline CDR1 reads MNHEY; CDR2 reads SVGAGI. CDR3 length: 14 residues.

The sample holds many counts of this clonotype. The chain is built from TRBV27 and TRBJ1-5, with a weak D call TRBD1 (6 bases). V lost 8 bases, J lost 7 bases, and 18 bases lay in between. CDR3 size: 14 residues. The V gene's germline CDR1 is MNHEY and CDR2 SMNVEV (reference sequence). As DNA, the CDR3 is TGTGCCAGCCGTTATGGGGGGCTAGGACAGCCCCAGCATTTT. It translates to CASRYGGLGQPQHF.

The CDR3 reads CASSLVLSSSYNEQFF. The CDR3, as DNA: TGCGCCAGCAGCTTGGTTCTATCTAGCTCCTACAATGAGCAGTTCTTC. This chain joins TRBV5-1 and TRBJ2-1; no clear D. The CDR3 loop spans 16 amino acids. Between the trimmed V and J ends, which lost 0 bases and 0 bases, there was a span of 10 bases. Germline V lookup: CDR1 SGHRS, CDR2 YFSETQ.

Comment on this clonotype: A clone one base away is much larger, so this may be a read error. The genes are TRBV7-9 and TRBJ2-6; unclear D gene. Trimming stripped 1 base from V and 0 bases from J, with 4 bases between. The CDR3 is made up of 15 amino acids. Per the germline V gene, CDR1 is SEHNR and CDR2 is FQNEAQ (reference sequence). CDR3 loop: CASSLDRSGANVLTF. CDR3 DNA sequence: TGTGCCAGCAGCTTAGACCGCTCTGGGGCCAACGTCCTGACTTTC. Full variable domain (remainder filled in from reference TRBV7-9 and TRBJ2-6): DTGVSQNPRHKITKRGQNVTFRCDPISEHNRLYWYRQTLGQGPEFLTYFQNEAQLEKSRLLSDRFSAERPKGSFSTLEIQRTEQGDSAMYLCASSLDRSGANVLTFGAGSRLTVL.

This clonotype was counted only a few times. The rearrangement joins TRBV10-3 to TRBJ2-7, with D perhaps matching TRBD1 (6 bases). Germline assignment: CDR1 ENHRY and CDR2 SYGVKD. V lost 7 bases to trimming and J lost 1 base, with 8 bases between them. This CDR3 has 12 residues. CDR3 DNA sequence: TGTGCCATCAAGCAGGGGTCCTACGAGCAGTACTTC. This translates into CAIKQGSYEQYF.

This clonotype was observed a few times. This chain links TRBV5-8 with TRBJ2-1; 12 nucleotides align to TRBD2. This CDR3 spans 17 amino acids. CDR1 and CDR2 (germline): SGHTS, YDEGEE. After removal of 0 bases from V and 9 bases from J, the junction contained 10 bases not matched to a gene. The CDR3 DNA sequence: TGTGCCAGCAGCTTGGAACTAGCGGGAGGTGTTGCGGTTGAGCAGTTCTTC. Translation: CASSLELAGGVAVEQFF.

This clonotype was observed a few times. CDR3 sequence (DNA): TGTGCCAGCAGCCCGAGCGCCGGAAGGGAAACTGAAGCTTTCTTT. Its translation is CASSPSAGRETEAFF. This chain links TRBV7-2 with TRBJ1-1; D remains unclear. Looked up from germline, CDR1 is SGHTA and CDR2 is FQGNSA. This CDR3 contains 15 residues. V lost 5 bases and J 5 bases, leaving 18 bases between the germline ends.

This clonotype was counted many times. The chain has TRBV11-2 and TRBJ2-2; no reliable D call. V lost 6 bases and J 4 bases, leaving 12 bases between the germline ends. The CDR3 totals 14 residues. Per germline, CDR1 SGHAT and CDR2 FQNNGV. Here the CDR3 DNA reads TGTGCCAGCAGACAACCTACTGGCACCGGGGAGCTGTTTTTT. Translated: CASRQPTGTGELFF. Full variable domain (rest looked up from reference TRBV11-2 and TRBJ2-2): EAGVAQSPRYKIIEKRQSVAFWCNPISGHATLYWYQQILGQGPKLLIQFQNNGVVDDSQLPKDRFSAERLKGVDSTLKIQPAKLEDSAVYLCASRQPTGTGELFFGEGSRLTVL.

V usage is TRBV21-1 and J usage is TRBJ2-7; the table gives TRBD1 as D, unverified against the DNA. TRBV21-1 is labeled a pseudogene. This CDR3 has 18 amino acids. CDR3 protein: CASSTKAHRGWNPYEQYF. The CDR3 nucleotides read TGTGCCAGCAGCACGAAGGCCCACAGGGGCTGGAACCCCTACGAGCAGTACTTC.

This clonotype has just a few counts. The V call is TRBV6-6, the J call TRBJ2-7, with D hard to call. The CDR3 consists of 12 residues. Germline loops: CDR1 MNHNY, CDR2 SVGAGI (reference sequence). The V end was cut by 4 bases, the J end by 4 bases, with 8 bases between. The CDR3 loop reads CASSSGLYEQYF. The CDR3 region has the DNA TGTGCCAGCAGTTCGGGTCTATACGAGCAGTACTTC.

At least ten counts were recorded for this clonotype. The chain combines TRBV6-2 or TRBV6-3 with TRBJ1-2, with 9 bases identical to TRBD1. The germline CDR1 and CDR2 sequences are MNHEY and SVGEGT. Trimming took 6 bases from V and 4 from J; bases not matched to a gene: 6. The length of the CDR3 is 14 residues. CDR3 coding DNA: TGTGCCAGCAGCCAAGGGACAGGGTCCTATGGCTACACCTTC. Its translation: CASSQGTGSYGYTF.

This clonotype was detected a few times. The rearrangement joins TRBV5-1 to TRBJ2-3; 8 bases map to TRBD2. Germline V gene lookup returns CDR1 SGHRS and CDR2 YFSETQ. This CDR3 contains 17 residues. Trimming cost V 4 bases and J 3 bases; bases outside gene matches: 13. CDR3: CASSVNQAGAMTDTQYF. CDR3 DNA: TGCGCCAGCAGCGTAAACCAAGCGGGAGCTATGACAGATACGCAGTATTTT.

This clonotype appeared a few times. This rearrangement joins TRBV28 to TRBJ1-1, with D possibly being TRBD1 (5 bases). The length of the CDR3 is 14 residues. Deletions cut 5 bases from V and 5 bases from J, with 15 bases between. Germline assignment: CDR1 MDHEN and CDR2 SYDVKM. In DNA, the CDR3 is TGTGCCAGCAGTAGTCAGGGAAGGAGGACTGAAGCTTTCTTT. This codes for CASSSQGRRTEAFF.

The chain carries TRBV5-1 and TRBJ2-5; D may be TRBD1 or TRBD2 (6 bases each). There are 15 residues in the CDR3. V was trimmed by 3 bases and J by 1 base, leaving 13 bases between them. The germline V gene encodes CDR1 SGHRS and CDR2 YFSETQ. The CDR3 sequence: CASSWNGGTQETQYF. The CDR3, as DNA: TGCGCCAGCAGCTGGAACGGGGGCACCCAAGAGACCCAGTACTTC. The full variable domain, its missing parts supplied by reference TRBV5-1 and TRBJ2-5, is KAGVTQTPRYLIKTRGQQVTLSCSPISGHRSVSWYQQTPGQGLQFLFEYFSETQRNKGNFPGRFSGRQFSNSRSEMNVSTLELGDSALYLCASSWNGGTQETQYFGPGTRLLVL.

The chain couples TRBV5-1 to TRBJ1-6; 9 nucleotides align to TRBD1. CDR1 is SGHRS and CDR2 is YFSETQ in the germline V gene. The CDR3 is 15 amino acids. The junction had 4 bases not matched to a gene; V was cut back by 2 bases and J by 7 bases. CDR3 amino acids: CASSLPGQGNSPLHF. The CDR3 nucleotides read TGCGCCAGCAGCTTACCGGGACAGGGCAATTCACCCCTCCACTTT.

In this sample, this clonotype turned up many times. The V gene is TRBV24-1, the J gene TRBJ2-7; possibly TRBD1 for D (6 bases). CDR1 and CDR2 from the germline V gene are KGHDR and SFDVKD. CDR3 length: 19 amino acids. The V gene lost 3 bases and the J gene lost 3 bases, with 26 bases spanning the gap. The CDR3 DNA follows: TGTGCCACCAGTGATGGCCGCGGCAGGGGCCCTCGAGAAGGCTACGAGCAGTACTTC. Encoded protein: CATSDGRGRGPREGYEQYF.

This clonotype was counted many times. The chain uses TRBV20-1 and TRBJ1-2; no clear D. The CDR3 runs 13 residues. Trimming removed 2 bases at V and 2 bases at J, with 9 bases between. Germline V gene data show CDR1 as DFQATT and CDR2 as SNEGSKA (reference sequence). The CDR3 DNA follows: TGCAGTGCTAGAAAGGGATTGAACTATGGCTACACCTTC. Translating gives CSARKGLNYGYTF.

This clonotype was observed a few times. Here the CDR3 DNA reads TGTGCCAGCAGTTCGGACTACAGCTCCTACGAGCAGTACTTC. Encoded protein: CASSSDYSSYEQYF. The J gene is TRBJ2-7, the V gene TRBV28, with D possibly matching TRBD2 (6 bases). This CDR3 is built from 14 residues. The germline V and J ends were trimmed by 4 bases and 0 bases, with 10 bases remaining between them. Germline V gene data show CDR1 as MDHEN and CDR2 as SYDVKM.

In DNA, the CDR3 is TGTGCCAGCAGTGGGGGAGGAAGCTCTGGGGCCAACGTCCTGACTTTC. Protein sequence: CASSGGGSSGANVLTF. V usage is TRBV2 and J usage is TRBJ2-6; a possible D gene is TRBD2 (6 bases). This CDR3 has 16 residues. Trimming removed 4 bases from V and 0 bases from J, with 10 bases in between. CDR1 and CDR2 (germline): SNHLY, FYNNEI.

The chain has TRBV28 and TRBJ2-6; D gene unclear. Germline V gene data show CDR1 as MDHEN and CDR2 as SYDVKM. V lost 2 bases to trimming and J lost 4 bases, with 6 bases between them. The CDR3 is made up of 14 amino acids. CDR3 region: CASSLGVGANVLTF. DNA for the CDR3: TGTGCCAGCAGTTTAGGGGTCGGGGCCAACGTCCTGACTTTC.

This clonotype was seen repeatedly, ten times or more. The chain couples TRBV6-2 or TRBV6-3 to TRBJ2-7, with D tentatively TRBD2 (5 bases). The V gene's germline CDR1 is MNHEY and CDR2 SVGEGT. Trimming stripped 6 bases from V and 4 bases from J, with 16 bases between. This CDR3 is 14 amino acids long. For the CDR3, the DNA is TGTGCCAGCAGACGGACTCACCTTTTTTACGAGCAGTACTTC. Translated, it gives CASRRTHLFYEQYF.

The rearrangement uses TRBV11-2 and TRBJ2-7, with 9 bases matching TRBD2. This CDR3 spans 16 amino acids. Germline CDR1 SGHAT, CDR2 FQNNGV. V lost 5 bases, J lost 2 bases, and 10 bases stayed unmatched. The CDR3 sequence: CASSLAASGTTYEQYF. For the CDR3, the DNA is TGTGCCAGCAGCCTAGCTGCTAGCGGGACTACCTACGAGCAGTACTTC.

This clonotype was observed a few times. The chain employs TRBV7-2 and TRBJ2-5; no definite D call. V was clipped by 4 bases and J by 5 bases, with 8 bases between them. This CDR3 contains 12 residues. Germline CDR1 reads SGHTA; CDR2 reads FQGNSA. The CDR3 DNA reads as TGTGCCAGCAGCTCCCAACTGGAGACCCAGTACTTC. It translates to CASSSQLETQYF.